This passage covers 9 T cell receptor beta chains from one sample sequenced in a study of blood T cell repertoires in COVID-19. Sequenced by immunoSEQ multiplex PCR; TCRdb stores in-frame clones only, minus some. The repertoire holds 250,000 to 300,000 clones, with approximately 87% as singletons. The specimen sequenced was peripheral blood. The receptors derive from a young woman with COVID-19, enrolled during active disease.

This chain's CDR3 is CASSKRYNEQFF. The DNA of the CDR3 is TGTGCCAGCAGTAAGCGTTACAATGAGCAGTTCTTC. V usage is TRBV12-3 or TRBV12-4 and J usage is TRBJ2-1, with D uncertain. The length of the CDR3 is 12 residues. Trimming removed 5 bases from V and 4 bases from J, with 6 bases in between.

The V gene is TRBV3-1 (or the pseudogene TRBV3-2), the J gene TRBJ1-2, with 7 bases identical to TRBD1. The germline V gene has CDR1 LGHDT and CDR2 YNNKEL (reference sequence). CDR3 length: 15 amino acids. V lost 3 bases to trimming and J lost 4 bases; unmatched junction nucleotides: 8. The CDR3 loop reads CASSHRQGRFYGYTF. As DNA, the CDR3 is TGTGCCAGCAGCCACCGACAGGGCCGTTTCTATGGCTACACCTTC.

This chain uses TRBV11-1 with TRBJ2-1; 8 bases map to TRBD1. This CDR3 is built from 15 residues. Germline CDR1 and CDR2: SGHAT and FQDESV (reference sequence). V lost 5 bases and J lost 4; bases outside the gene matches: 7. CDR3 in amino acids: CASSARTGFYNEQFF. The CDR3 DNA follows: TGTGCCAGCAGCGCCCGGACAGGGTTTTACAATGAGCAGTTCTTC.

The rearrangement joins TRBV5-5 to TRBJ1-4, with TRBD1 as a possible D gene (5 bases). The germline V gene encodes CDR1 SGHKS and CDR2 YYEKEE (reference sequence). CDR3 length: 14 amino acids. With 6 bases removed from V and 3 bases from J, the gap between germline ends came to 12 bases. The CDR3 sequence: CASTLGQSNEKLFF. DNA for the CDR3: TGTGCCAGCACCCTGGGGCAGTCTAATGAAAAACTGTTTTTT.

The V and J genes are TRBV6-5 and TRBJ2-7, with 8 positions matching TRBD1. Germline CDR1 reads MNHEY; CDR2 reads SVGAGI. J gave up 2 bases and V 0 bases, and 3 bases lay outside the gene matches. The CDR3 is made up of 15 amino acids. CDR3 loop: CASSYSQGATYEQYF. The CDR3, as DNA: TGTGCCAGCAGTTACTCCCAGGGGGCGACCTACGAGCAGTACTTC.

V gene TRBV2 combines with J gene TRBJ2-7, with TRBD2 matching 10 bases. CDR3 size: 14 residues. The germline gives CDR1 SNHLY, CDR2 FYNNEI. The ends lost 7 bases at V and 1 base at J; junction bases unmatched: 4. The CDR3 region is CASIPSGGSYEQYF. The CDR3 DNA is TGTGCCAGCATTCCTAGCGGGGGTTCCTACGAGCAGTACTTC.

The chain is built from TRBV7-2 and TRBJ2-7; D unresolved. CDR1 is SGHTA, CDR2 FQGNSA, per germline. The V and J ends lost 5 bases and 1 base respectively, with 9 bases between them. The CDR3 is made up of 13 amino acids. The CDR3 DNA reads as TGTGCCAGCAGCCCAGGCCCTTCCTACGAGCAGTACTTC. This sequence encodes CASSPGPSYEQYF.

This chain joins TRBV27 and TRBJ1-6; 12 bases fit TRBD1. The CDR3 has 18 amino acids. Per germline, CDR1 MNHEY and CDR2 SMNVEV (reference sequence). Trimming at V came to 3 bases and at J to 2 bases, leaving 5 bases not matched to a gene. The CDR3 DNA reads TGTGCCAGCAGTTTTAGGGACAGGGGGCTTGCCTATAATTCACCCCTCCACTTT. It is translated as CASSFRDRGLAYNSPLHF.

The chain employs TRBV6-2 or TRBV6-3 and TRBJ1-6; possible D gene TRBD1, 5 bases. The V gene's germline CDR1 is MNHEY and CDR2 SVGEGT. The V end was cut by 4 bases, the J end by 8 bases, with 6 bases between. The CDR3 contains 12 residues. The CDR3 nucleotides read TGTGCCAGCAGTTGGGGCGATTCACCCCTCCACTTT. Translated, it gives CASSWGDSPLHF.